The 28 T cell receptor beta chains below all came from one sample that was sequenced in a study of blood T cell repertoires in COVID-19. Sequencing was performed with immunoSEQ multiplex PCR; in TCRdb, only in-frame clones are kept and a portion is missing. There are about 240,000 clones in the sample; roughly 86% occur only once, and about 3.5% lies in the top ten. What was sequenced was PBMCs or T cells enriched from blood (not recorded which). These receptors all stem from a woman between 35 and 50 years old with acute COVID-19.

The chain uses TRBV2 and TRBJ1-4; no clear D. The germline V and J ends were trimmed by 6 bases and 7 bases, with 9 bases remaining between them. Germline V gene data show CDR1 as SNHLY and CDR2 as FYNNEI. The CDR3 length is 12 residues. CDR3 sequence reads: CASSSGFEKLFF. CDR3 DNA sequence: TGTGCCAGCAGCTCCGGGTTTGAAAAACTGTTTTTT.

The chain links TRBV4-1 to TRBJ1-1, with D possibly matching TRBD1 (6 bases). V lost 0 bases and J lost 4, with 15 bases in between. CDR3 size: 16 residues. Germline-derived CDR1 and CDR2 are MGHRA and YSYEKL. The CDR3 DNA follows: TGCGCCAGCAGCCAAGAGGGGCGGGGGGGCCCCACTGAAGCTTTCTTT. Its protein product is CASSQEGRGGPTEAFF.

The chain is built from TRBV7-8 and TRBJ1-5, with TRBD1 matching 7 bases. With 7 bases clipped from V and 3 bases from J, the junction kept 6 bases outside the gene matches. Germline values: CDR1 SGHVS, CDR2 FQNEAQ. The CDR3 contains 14 residues. The DNA of the CDR3 is TGTGCCAGCAACCCGGACAGGAACAATCAGCCCCAGCATTTT. Protein: CASNPDRNNQPQHF.

The CDR3 DNA reads TGTGCCTGGAGTGGAGCTTTTGAGACCCAGTACTTC. Translation: CAWSGAFETQYF. V usage is TRBV30 and J usage is TRBJ2-5, with D unresolved. Between the trimmed V and J ends, which lost 1 base and 5 bases, there was a span of 8 bases. The germline CDR1 and CDR2 sequences are GTSNPN and SVGIG (reference sequence). There are 12 residues in the CDR3.

The V and J genes are TRBV5-5 and TRBJ2-5; 13 nucleotides align to TRBD2. The CDR3 is 14 amino acids. Germline V gene data show CDR1 as SGHKS and CDR2 as YYEKEE (reference sequence). V was clipped by 2 bases and J by 7 bases; unmatched bases: 2. The CDR3, as DNA: TGTGCCAGCAGCTTAACTAGCGGGGGGGGGACCCAGTACTTC. It specifies CASSLTSGGGTQYF.

Written as DNA, the CDR3 is TGTGCCAGCAGTTCCTACGAATCCAGCGGGATCTATAATGAGCAGTTCTTC. Translated, it gives CASSSYESSGIYNEQFF. V is TRBV6-2 or TRBV6-3 and J is TRBJ2-1; TRBD2 agrees at 7 bases. The ends lost 4 bases at V and 7 bases at J; junction bases unmatched: 16. Germline V gives CDR1 MNHEY, CDR2 SVGEGT. The CDR3 totals 17 residues.

The chain is built from TRBV7-2 and TRBJ2-3; D might be TRBD2 (5 bases). V shed 4 bases and J shed 2 bases, with 13 bases lying between them. Germline CDR1 SGHTA, CDR2 FQGNSA. The CDR3 sequence is 15 residues long. CDR3 sequence: CASSWDSENTDTQYF. CDR3 bases: TGTGCCAGCAGCTGGGATAGCGAAAACACAGATACGCAGTATTTT. Based on the CDR3 plus reference TRBV7-2 and TRBJ2-3, the full variable domain is GAGVSQSPSNKVTEKGKDVELRCDPISGHTALYWYRQSLGQGLEFLIYFQGNSAPDKSGLPSDRFSAERTGGSVSTLTIQRTQQEDSAVYLCASSWDSENTDTQYFGPGTRLTVL.

J is TRBJ2-2 and V is TRBV3-1 (or the pseudogene TRBV3-2), with D perhaps matching TRBD1 (6 bases). V lost 4 bases, J lost 4 bases, and 13 bases lay in between. This CDR3 has 15 residues. The germline V gene encodes CDR1 LGHDT and CDR2 YNNKEL (reference sequence). The CDR3 is CASSRRDITTGELFF. Here the CDR3 DNA reads TGTGCCAGCAGCCGAAGGGACATAACCACCGGGGAGCTGTTTTTT.

V usage is TRBV5-4 and J usage is TRBJ2-1; perhaps TRBD2 as D (6 bases). In germline, CDR1 is SGHNT, CDR2 YYREEE (reference sequence). V shed 4 bases and J shed 6 bases, with 17 bases lying between them. The CDR3 is 15 residues long. CDR3 DNA: TGTGCCAGCAGCGCCGGGACTCGTGTGGGCAATGAGCAGTTCTTC. This codes for CASSAGTRVGNEQFF.

This clone has just a few counts. This chain links TRBV19 with TRBJ1-5, with 8 nucleotides matching TRBD1. CDR1 is LNHDA, CDR2 SQIVND, per germline (reference sequence). The CDR3 extends over 15 amino acids. The V segment lost 5 bases and the J segment 2 bases; nucleotides outside the gene matches: 5. CDR3 coding DNA: TGTGCCAGTAGTCCCAGGGGGCATGGCAATCAGCCCCAGCATTTT. Residues: CASSPRGHGNQPQHF.

The rearrangement uses TRBV21-1 and TRBJ2-3; the tabulated D call, TRBD2, remains unverified against the DNA. TRBV21-1 is annotated as a pseudogene. The length of the CDR3 is 16 residues. The chain's CDR3 is CASSKARAGVADTQYF. CDR3 DNA sequence: TGTGCCAGCAGCAAAGCTCGAGCGGGAGTAGCAGATACGCAGTATTTT.

This clone was seen a handful of times. V is TRBV2 and J is TRBJ2-1; D unresolved. The CDR3 covers 11 residues. Germline V gene data show CDR1 as SNHLY and CDR2 as FYNNEI. The V gene lost 6 bases and the J gene lost 4 bases, with 4 bases spanning the gap. The CDR3 nucleotides are TGTGCCAGCAGGCGATACAATGAGCAGTTCTTC. The encoded protein is CASRRYNEQFF.

This chain connects TRBV9 to TRBJ1-1, with TRBD1 as a possible D gene (5 bases). The germline V gene encodes CDR1 SGDLS and CDR2 YYNGEE. CDR3 size: 14 residues. Trimming took 0 bases from V and 1 from J, leaving 7 bases between them. This chain's CDR3 is CASSVDGGNTEAFF. The CDR3 DNA is TGTGCCAGCAGCGTAGACGGGGGGAACACTGAAGCTTTCTTT.

The rearrangement links TRBV14 to TRBJ1-2, with TRBD1 matching over 7 bases. This CDR3 spans 14 amino acids. CDR1 is SGHDN and CDR2 is FVKESK in the germline V gene. With V trimmed by 3 bases and J by 4 bases, 5 bases remained unmatched. The CDR3 loop reads CASSHTGTAYGYTF. In DNA, the CDR3 is TGTGCCAGCAGCCACACCGGGACAGCCTATGGCTACACCTTC.

The rearrangement uses TRBV6-5 and TRBJ2-5; TRBD1 matches 9 bases. The germline gives CDR1 MNHEY, CDR2 SVGAGI. The CDR3 has 13 amino acids. The CDR3 DNA is TGTGCGATCCGGGACAGGGCGGCGGAGACCCAGTACTTC. Encoded protein: CAIRDRAAETQYF.

This chain uses TRBV5-6 with TRBJ2-6; 9 positions match TRBD1. Germline V gene sequence: CDR1 SGHDT, CDR2 YYEEEE. Trimming removed 1 base from V and 1 base from J; junction bases left unmatched: 6. CDR3 length equals 18 residues. The CDR3 loop reads CASSLSWTGVSGANVLTF. DNA of the CDR3: TGTGCCAGCAGCTTGTCATGGACAGGGGTGTCTGGGGCCAACGTCCTGACTTTC. Together with reference TRBV5-6 and TRBJ2-6, the CDR3 gives the full variable domain: DAGVTQSPTHLIKTRGQQVTLRCSPKSGHDTVSWYQQALGQGPQFIFQYYEEEERQRGNFPDRFSGHQFPNYSSELNVNALLLGDSALYLCASSLSWTGVSGANVLTFGAGSRLTVL.

The rearrangement links TRBV19 to TRBJ2-7; D gene uncertain. V lost 5 bases to trimming and J lost 0 bases, with 11 bases between them. The germline gives CDR1 LNHDA, CDR2 SQIVND (reference sequence). This CDR3 is built from 14 residues. The chain's CDR3 is CASSFQADSYEQYF. The CDR3 nucleotides are TGTGCCAGTAGTTTTCAGGCAGACTCCTACGAGCAGTACTTC.

The chain uses TRBV6-5 and TRBJ1-5; 8 bases map to TRBD1. V lost 5 bases, J lost 3 bases, and 3 bases stayed unmatched. The CDR3 contains 14 residues. CDR1 MNHEY and CDR2 SVGAGI come from the germline V gene. The CDR3 sequence is CASSIQGVNQPQHF. Written as DNA, the CDR3 is TGTGCCAGCAGTATACAGGGGGTCAATCAGCCCCAGCATTTT.

The rearrangement uses TRBV10-1 and TRBJ1-4, with a tentative D call TRBD1 (5 bases). Trimming removed 4 bases from V and 5 bases from J, with 14 bases in between. The CDR3 is 15 amino acids. Germline assignment: CDR1 WNHNN and CDR2 SYGVQD (reference sequence). The CDR3 sequence: CASSGGQTGNEKLFF. In DNA form, the CDR3 reads TGCGCCAGCAGTGGTGGACAAACCGGCAATGAAAAACTGTTTTTT.

The rearrangement uses TRBV3-1 (or the pseudogene TRBV3-2) and TRBJ1-1; a possible D gene is TRBD1 (6 bases). The germline V gene has CDR1 LGHDT and CDR2 YNNKEL (reference sequence). The CDR3 loop spans 14 amino acids. V gave up 4 bases and J gave up 4 bases, with 13 bases separating them. The CDR3 sequence is CASSRRGGGTEAFF. The CDR3 region has the DNA TGTGCCAGCAGCCGGAGGGGAGGGGGCACTGAAGCTTTCTTT.

V is TRBV10-2 and J is TRBJ2-1; D remains ambiguous. CDR3 size: 11 residues. In germline, CDR1 is WSHSY, CDR2 SAAADI. Deletions cut 7 bases from V and 5 bases from J, with 6 bases between. CDR3 in DNA: TGCGCCAGCACAAGAGACAATGAGCAGTTCTTC. Translation: CASTRDNEQFF.

The chain joins TRBV6-5 to TRBJ1-6; TRBD1 matches at 11 bases. With 2 bases clipped from V and 9 bases from J, the junction kept 6 bases outside the gene matches. Germline CDR1 is MNHEY and CDR2 is SVGAGI. The CDR3 spans 16 residues. The CDR3 DNA sequence: TGTGCCAGCAGTTACGGGTCGGGACAGGGGGGTTCACCCCTCCACTTT. As protein: CASSYGSGQGGSPLHF.

Points on this clone: One end of the junction varies from germline; a read error may be responsible. In nucleotides, the CDR3 is TGTGCCAGCAGTGACGGAGGTCCTGGACCATACAATGAGCAGCTCTTC. Its translation: CASSDGGPGPYNEQLF. The chain has TRBV6-4 and TRBJ2-1; D might be TRBD2 (5 bases). This CDR3 contains 16 residues. Germline V lookup: CDR1 MRHNA, CDR2 SNTAGT.

The chain recombines TRBV10-3 with TRBJ1-5; D is possibly TRBD1 (5 bases). Germline V gene sequence: CDR1 ENHRY, CDR2 SYGVKD. Trimming removed 4 bases at V and 5 bases at J, with 9 bases between. There are 13 residues in the CDR3. This CDR3 reads CAISGQRHQPQHF. The CDR3 DNA is TGTGCCATCAGTGGACAGAGGCATCAGCCCCAGCATTTT.

In this sample, this clone turned up once. The chain has TRBV2 and TRBJ2-1; D is perhaps TRBD1 (5 bases). The germline CDR1 and CDR2 sequences are SNHLY and FYNNEI. The V end lost 5 bases, the J end lost 3 bases, and 14 bases lay between the germline ends. The CDR3 runs to 15 residues. CDR3 in amino acids: CASSPRDGFYNEQFF. The CDR3 DNA is TGTGCCAGCAGTCCCAGGGATGGCTTCTACAATGAGCAGTTCTTC.

This clone turned up a few times. This chain links TRBV5-8 with TRBJ2-1, with D possibly TRBD1 on 5 matching bases. The CDR3 is made up of 13 amino acids. Germline values: CDR1 SGHTS, CDR2 YDEGEE. V lost 0 bases and J lost 10, with 11 bases in between. Here the CDR3 reads CASSLVQGGEQFF. In nucleotides, the CDR3 is TGTGCCAGCAGCTTGGTTCAGGGTGGCGAGCAGTTCTTC.

CDR3 protein: CASSEGFEAEGATNEKLFF. CDR3 in DNA: TGTGCCAGCAGTGAAGGATTCGAGGCAGAAGGGGCGACTAATGAAAAACTGTTTTTT. V is TRBV6-1 and J is TRBJ1-4; D perhaps matches TRBD1 (5 bases). CDR1 is MNHNS, CDR2 SASEGT, per germline. V dropped 1 base and J dropped 2 bases, with 20 bases sitting between them. This CDR3 has 19 residues.

The chain links TRBV6-5 to TRBJ2-7; the D gene is possibly TRBD2 (5 bases). Germline-derived CDR1 and CDR2 are MNHEY and SVGAGI. CDR3 length: 15 residues. The V gene lost 0 bases and the J gene lost 6 bases, with 15 bases spanning the gap. CDR3 in amino acids: CASSYSLAIKGEQYF. CDR3 in DNA: TGTGCCAGCAGTTACTCGTTAGCGATAAAAGGCGAGCAGTACTTC.